This entry concerns a single TCR beta chain. The antigen remains unidentified. This CDR3 contains 14 residues. The V gene end was trimmed by 7 bases and the J gene end by 0 bases; junction bases not matched to a gene: 3. Germline CDR1 MNHEY, CDR2 SMNVEV (reference sequence). Sequencing used immunoSEQ multiplex PCR; TCRdb keeps in-frame clones, though not all of them. The data contain approximately 19,000 clones, almost 90% of them singletons. This sample stems from a study of T cells in pancreatic ductal adenocarcinoma. Regarding the study as a whole: Tumor and blood clonality did not differ significantly, about 0.112 versus 0.072. Blood had more productive templates and roughly 8-fold more unique clonotypes than tumor.

No neoadjuvant therapy was given to the selected pancreatic ductal adenocarcinoma patients before their surgery. The sequence came from a human donor with pancreatic ductal adenocarcinoma. Source material: PBMCs. The chain is built from TRBV27 and TRBJ1-2; 9 nucleotides line up with TRBD1. The CDR3 nucleotides read TGTGCCAGCACGCGACAGGGGGCTAACTATGGCTACACCTTC. It yields the protein CASTRQGANYGYTF.